These 2 T cell receptor beta chains were sequenced from one sample in a study of T-cell memory formation after mild COVID-19. TCRdb fed the 5' RACE reads into MiXCR, producing one record per CDR3 protein. The data contain about 350,000 distinct CDR3 sequences, roughly an eighth of them seen just once; the ten biggest clones take up around a fifth. Sequencing was done on a sample of PBMCs or a T cell subset sorted from them (not recorded which). Receptor source: a man between 18 and 35 years old who had mild COVID-19 (a few samples of this study predate the infection). Cell type and time point are not known.

CDR3 sequence reads: CASSHGLAGVETQYF. In DNA form, the CDR3 reads TGCGCCAGCAGCCACGGACTAGCGGGGGTGGAGACCCAGTACTTC. The chain joins TRBV5-1 to TRBJ2-5; 13 nucleotides match TRBD2. Germline CDR1 is SGHRS and CDR2 is YFSETQ. V trimming: 4 bases; J trimming: 5 bases; junction bases outside the gene matches: 5. The CDR3 extends over 15 amino acids.

The chain uses TRBV5-1 and TRBJ2-4; no clear D gene. The CDR3 has 15 amino acids. V lost 6 bases and J lost 3, with 16 bases in between. Germline-derived CDR1 and CDR2 are SGHRS and YFSETQ. The CDR3, as DNA: TGCGCCAGCAAAGATGGCCAACGTAACAAAAACATTCAGTACTTC. Its protein is CASKDGQRNKNIQYF.